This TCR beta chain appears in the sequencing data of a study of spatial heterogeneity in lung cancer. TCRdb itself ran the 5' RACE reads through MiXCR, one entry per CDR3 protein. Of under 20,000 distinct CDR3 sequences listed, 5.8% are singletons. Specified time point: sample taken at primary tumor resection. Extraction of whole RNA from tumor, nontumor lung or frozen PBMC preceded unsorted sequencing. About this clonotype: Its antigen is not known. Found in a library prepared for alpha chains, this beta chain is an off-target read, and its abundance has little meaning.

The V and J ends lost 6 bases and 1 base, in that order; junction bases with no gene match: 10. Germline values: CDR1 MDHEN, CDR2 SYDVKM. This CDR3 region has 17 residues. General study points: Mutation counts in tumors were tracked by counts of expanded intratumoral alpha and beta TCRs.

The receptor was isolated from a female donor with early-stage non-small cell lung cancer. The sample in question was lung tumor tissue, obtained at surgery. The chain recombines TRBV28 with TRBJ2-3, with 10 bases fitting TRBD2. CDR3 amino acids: CASSWSSGRARTDTQYF. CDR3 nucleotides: TGTGCCAGCAGCTGGAGCAGCGGGAGGGCCCGCACAGATACGCAGTATTTT.